This T cell receptor (beta chain) was sequenced during a study of T cells in Graves' hyperthyroidism and ophthalmopathy. On the study more broadly: Peripheral blood sampling occurred at initial diagnosis, before any treatment.

Regions amplified from RNA transcripts were the TCR beta CDR3 regions. HTBI primers were used for first-round RT-PCR of the TCR CDR3. TCRdb re-derived calls from the multiplex PCR reads in MiXCR, one entry per CDR3 protein. The table records about 300,000 distinct CDR3 sequences, around 20% of them present only once. Study-wide results and caveats: Also found in blood were most expanded thyroid clonotypes above 0.001. Using 13 V-J features, a model discriminated ophthalmopathy from stable hyperthyroidism.

The CDR3 runs 16 residues. V trimming: 4 bases; J trimming: 0 bases; junction bases outside the gene matches: 7. Per germline, CDR1 SGHRS and CDR2 YFSETQ. The source of the PBMCs was approximately 9.5 ml of fresh peripheral blood. In this sample, this clonotype turned up many times. What it binds is unknown. Sequences were obtained from blood. The TCR comes from a man between 45 and 60 years old with Graves' ophthalmopathy. The chain uses TRBV5-1 and TRBJ2-7; TRBD2 aligns across 10 bases. CDR3 sequence reads: CASSRSSSGSSYEQYF. DNA for the CDR3: TGCGCCAGCAGCCGTTCCTCTAGCGGGAGCTCCTACGAGCAGTACTTC.